The clone carrying this T cell receptor beta chain was seen a few times. The antigen is not known. The CDR3 contains 16 residues. Germline V lookup: CDR1 SGHVS, CDR2 FQNEAQ. V was cut by 3 bases and J by 0 bases, with 15 bases left in between. TCRdb processed the reads anew with MiXCR; each CDR3 protein has one entry. The sample yields about 20,000 distinct CDR3 sequences, about 40% seen once. The sample belongs to a study of T cell repertoires in cytomegalovirus infection. Study background: Indications of both CMV infection and matching HLA type were provided by public TCR beta signatures.

Regarding the study as a whole: In two of eight donors, the top clonotype was HLA-C-restricted CMV-specific.

The chain joins TRBV7-8 to TRBJ2-7, with a possible D match to TRBD2 (6 bases). The sample in question was CD8+ T cells from cultured PBMCs, obtained from culture after CMV antigen stimulation. The TCR was taken from a human donor in good health (CMV status not recorded). Some clones in this sample may be carry-over from other donors' samples. The CDR3 DNA reads TGTGCCAGCAGCTTCCTGGGACTTCTGAGCTCCTACGAGCAGTACTTC. This translates into CASSFLGLLSSYEQYF.